The clone carrying this T cell receptor beta chain appeared once. Generated by immunoSEQ multiplex PCR, the TCRdb table keeps only in-frame clones and is missing some. The sample lists approximately 20,000 clones; 87% were seen once. This record comes from a study of neoadjuvant nivolumab and ipilimumab in lung cancer. Trimming stripped 2 bases from V and 0 bases from J, with 9 bases between. CDR1 is MNHEY, CDR2 SVGAGI, per germline. The CDR3 covers 15 residues. Sequenced here: peripheral blood, sampled before neoadjuvant nivolumab, alone or with ipilimumab. The J gene is TRBJ2-3, the V gene TRBV6-5; D may be TRBD2 (6 bases). This TCR came from an adult with non-small cell lung cancer. The CDR3: CASSYGRGSTDTQYF. CDR3 DNA: TGTGCCAGCAGTTACGGGCGGGGCAGCACAGATACGCAGTATTTT.